The rows below give T cell receptor beta chains drawn from one sample of a study of T cell responses to AZD1222 COVID-19 vaccine. Data came from immunoSEQ multiplex PCR; TCRdb stores just in-frame clones and leaves some out. Of some 71,000 clones listed, roughly nine tenths are singletons. The sample in question was peripheral blood, obtained 28 days after the second AZD1222 dose. The receptors originated from an adult who received the AZD1222 COVID-19 vaccine. CDR3s include the opening cysteine and the closing phenylalanine or tryptophan. D genes are given only for firm matches.

D gene: TRBD1
J gene: TRBJ2-1
V gene: TRBV5-1
CDR3 DNA: TGCGCCAGCAGCTCGACCGGGACAGGGTGGTCAGATGAGCAGTTCTTC
CDR3 protein: CASSSTGTGWSDEQFF

D gene: NA
J gene: TRBJ2-3
V gene: TRBV4-2
CDR3 DNA: TGTGCCACCCTCCCCACTAGAGCTAGCACAGATACGCAGTATTTT
CDR3 protein: CATLPTRASTDTQYF

D gene: TRBD2
J gene: TRBJ2-2
V gene: TRBV7-3
CDR3 DNA: TGTGCCAGCAGCTTAAGCGGGGGCGGGGAGCTGTTTTTT
CDR3 protein: CASSLSGGGELFF

D gene: NA
J gene: TRBJ1-1
V gene: TRBV5-6
CDR3 DNA: TGTGCCAGCAGCTTGTTTACAGGTGCGGACACTGAAGCTTTCTTT
CDR3 protein: CASSLFTGADTEAFF

D gene: NA
J gene: TRBJ2-7
V gene: TRBV11-3
CDR3 DNA: TGTGCCAGCAGCTTATTAACCTACGAGCAGTACTTC
CDR3 protein: CASSLLTYEQYF

D gene: NA
J gene: TRBJ2-3
V gene: TRBV5-4
CDR3 DNA: TGTGCCAGCAGCCTCCCAGCGGAGGGGGATACGCAGTATTTT
CDR3 protein: CASSLPAEGDTQYF

D gene: NA
J gene: TRBJ2-2
V gene: TRBV19
CDR3 DNA: TGTGCCAGTAGTATGGGCGGGGCCACCGGGGAGCTGTTTTTT
CDR3 protein: CASSMGGATGELFF

D gene: TRBD1
J gene: TRBJ2-7
V gene: TRBV7-2
CDR3 DNA: TGTGCCAGCAGCCCGACAGGGGCCACAAACTCCTACGAGCAGTACTTC
CDR3 protein: CASSPTGATNSYEQYF

D gene: TRBD1
J gene: TRBJ1-6
V gene: TRBV5-1
CDR3 DNA: TGCGCCAGCAGCGCCTACAGGGGGCAGGGACGGTCACCCCTCCACTTT
CDR3 protein: CASSAYRGQGRSPLHF

D gene: TRBD2
J gene: TRBJ2-1
V gene: TRBV7-4
CDR3 DNA: TGTGCCAGCAGCTGCATGCAGCGCGGGAGAGAGTGTAATGAGCAGTTCTTC
CDR3 protein: CASSCMQRGRECNEQFF

D gene: NA
J gene: TRBJ2-4
V gene: TRBV4-1
CDR3 DNA: TGCGCCAGCAGCCCATCAGAGGCACTTCGGGACATTCAGTACTTC
CDR3 protein: CASSPSEALRDIQYF

D gene: NA
J gene: TRBJ1-2
V gene: TRBV6-1
CDR3 DNA: TGTGCCAGCAGTGAAGTGGATTCAGGGTGGGAGGGCTACACCTTC
CDR3 protein: CASSEVDSGWEGYTF

D gene: NA
J gene: TRBJ2-7
V gene: TRBV18
CDR3 DNA: TGTGCCAGCTCACCAATTAGTCGGACAGTCCGCGAGCAGTACTTC
CDR3 protein: CASSPISRTVREQYF

D gene: TRBD1
J gene: TRBJ1-2
V gene: TRBV6-2/TRBV6-3
CDR3 DNA: TGTGCCAGCAGTTACGCGGGCAGGGGGCGCATTAACTATGGCTACACCTTC
CDR3 protein: CASSYAGRGRINYGYTF

D gene: NA
J gene: TRBJ1-6
V gene: TRBV28
CDR3 DNA: TGTGCCAGCAGTTTGCAGAATAGTTCACCCCTCCACTTT
CDR3 protein: CASSLQNSSPLHF

D gene: NA
J gene: TRBJ1-1
V gene: TRBV7-2
CDR3 DNA: TGTGCCAGCAGCTTGGACGGACGGGCTGAAGCTTTCTTT
CDR3 protein: CASSLDGRAEAFF

D gene: NA
J gene: TRBJ2-7
V gene: TRBV5-1
CDR3 DNA: TGCGCCAGCAGCTTGGGTTCGCTAGCGTCAAGCTCCTACGAGCAGTACTTC
CDR3 protein: CASSLGSLASSSYEQYF

D gene: NA
J gene: TRBJ2-3
V gene: TRBV5-8
CDR3 DNA: TGTGCCAGCAGCCCAGGAGTGGGTACGCAGTATTTT
CDR3 protein: CASSPGVGTQYF